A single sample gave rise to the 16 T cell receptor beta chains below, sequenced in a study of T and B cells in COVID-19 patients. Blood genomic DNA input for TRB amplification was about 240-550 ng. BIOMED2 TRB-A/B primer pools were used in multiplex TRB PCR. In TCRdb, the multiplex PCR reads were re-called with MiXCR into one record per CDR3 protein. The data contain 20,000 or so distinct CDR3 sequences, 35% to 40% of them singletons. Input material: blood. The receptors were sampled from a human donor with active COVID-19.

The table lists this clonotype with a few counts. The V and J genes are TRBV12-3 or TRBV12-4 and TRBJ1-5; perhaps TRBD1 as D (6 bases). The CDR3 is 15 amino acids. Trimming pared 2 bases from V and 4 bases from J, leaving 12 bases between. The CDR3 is CASSLMRQANQPQHF. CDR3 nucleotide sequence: TGTGCCAGCAGTTTAATGAGACAGGCTAATCAGCCCCAGCATTTT.

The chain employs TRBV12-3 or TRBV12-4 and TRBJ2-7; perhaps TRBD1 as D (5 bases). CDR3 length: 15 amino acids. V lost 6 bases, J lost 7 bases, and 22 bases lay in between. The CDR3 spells CASSRAQSGAREQYF. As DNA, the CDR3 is TGTGCCAGCAGCCGCGCCCAAAGTGGGGCGCGGGAGCAGTACTTC.

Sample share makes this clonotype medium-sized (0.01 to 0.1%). The CDR3 sequence: CASSIFYYLSYNEQFF. CDR3 nucleotide sequence: TGTGCCAGTAGTATATTCTACTACCTCTCCTACAATGAGCAGTTCTTC. V and J are TRBV19 and TRBJ2-1; D not certain. The CDR3 contains 16 residues. Trimming removed 2 bases from V and 0 bases from J, with 11 bases in between. Germline V gene lookup returns CDR1 LNHDA and CDR2 SQIVND (reference sequence).

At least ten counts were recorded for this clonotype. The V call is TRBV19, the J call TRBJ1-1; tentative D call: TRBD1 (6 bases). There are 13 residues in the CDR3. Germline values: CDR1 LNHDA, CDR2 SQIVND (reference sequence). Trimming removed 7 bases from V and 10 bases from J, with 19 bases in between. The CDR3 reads CASTDLWGPGAFF. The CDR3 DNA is TGTGCCAGTACCGACCTTTGGGGGCCGGGAGCTTTCTTT.

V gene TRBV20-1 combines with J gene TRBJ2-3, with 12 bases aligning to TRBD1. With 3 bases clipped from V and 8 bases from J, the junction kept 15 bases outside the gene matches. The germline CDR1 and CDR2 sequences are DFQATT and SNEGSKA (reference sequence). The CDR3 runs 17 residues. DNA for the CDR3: TGCAGTGCTAGTGAGGGACAGGGGGCTTTACTCCGGGCTACGCAGTATTTT. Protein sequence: CSASEGQGALLRATQYF.

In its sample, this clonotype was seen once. As DNA, the CDR3 is TGTGCCACCAGTGAAAGGAGACAGGGCCAAGAGACCCAGTACTTC. It translates to CATSERRQGQETQYF. This sequence joins TRBV24-1 and TRBJ2-5; the match to TRBD1 covers 7 bases. The V gene end was trimmed by 4 bases and the J gene end by 1 base; junction bases not matched to a gene: 5. The CDR3 consists of 15 residues. From germline, CDR1 is KGHDR and CDR2 SFDVKD.

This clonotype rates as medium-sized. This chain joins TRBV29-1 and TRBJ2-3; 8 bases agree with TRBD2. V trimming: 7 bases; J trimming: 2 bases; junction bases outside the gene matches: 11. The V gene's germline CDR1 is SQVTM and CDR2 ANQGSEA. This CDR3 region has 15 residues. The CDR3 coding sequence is TGCAGCGCCCGGGACCGGGGGGGGTACACAGATACGCAGTATTTT. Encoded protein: CSARDRGGYTDTQYF.

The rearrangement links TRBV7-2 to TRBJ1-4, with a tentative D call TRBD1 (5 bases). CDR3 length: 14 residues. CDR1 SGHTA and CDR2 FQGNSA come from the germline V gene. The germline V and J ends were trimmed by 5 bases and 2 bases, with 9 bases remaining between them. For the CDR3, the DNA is TGTGCCAGCAGCCCGACAGCGACTAATGAAAAACTGTTTTTT. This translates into CASSPTATNEKLFF.

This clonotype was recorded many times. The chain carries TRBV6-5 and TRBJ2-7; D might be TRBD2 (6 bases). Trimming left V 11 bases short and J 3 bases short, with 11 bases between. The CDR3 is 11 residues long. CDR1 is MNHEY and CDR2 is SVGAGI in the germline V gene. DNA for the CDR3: TGTGCCGGACGGGGGTTCTACGAGCAGTACGTC. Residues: CAGRGFYEQYV.

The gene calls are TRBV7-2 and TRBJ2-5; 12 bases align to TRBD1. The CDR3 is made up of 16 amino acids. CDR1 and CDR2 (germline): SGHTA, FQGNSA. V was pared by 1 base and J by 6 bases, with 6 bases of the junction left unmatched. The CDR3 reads CASSLGGTGGEKTQYF. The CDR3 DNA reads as TGTGCCAGCAGCTTAGGAGGGACAGGGGGCGAGAAGACCCAGTACTTC.

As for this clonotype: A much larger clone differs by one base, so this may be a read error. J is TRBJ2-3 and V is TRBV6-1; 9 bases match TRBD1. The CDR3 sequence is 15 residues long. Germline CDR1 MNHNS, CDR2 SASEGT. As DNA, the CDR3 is TGTGCCAGCAGTCAAGGGACAGGGTCGACAGATATGCAGTATTTT. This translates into CASSQGTGSTDMQYF.

CDR3 sequence: CASSDPRGETQYF. For the CDR3, the DNA is TGTGCCAGCAGTGACCCGCGGGGGGAGACGCAGTATTTT. The gene calls are TRBV6-1 and TRBJ2-3, with 8 positions matching TRBD2. The CDR3 is made up of 13 amino acids. The germline CDR1 and CDR2 sequences are MNHNS and SASEGT. Germline trimming cut 3 bases from V and 9 bases from J; bases unmatched to any gene: 5.

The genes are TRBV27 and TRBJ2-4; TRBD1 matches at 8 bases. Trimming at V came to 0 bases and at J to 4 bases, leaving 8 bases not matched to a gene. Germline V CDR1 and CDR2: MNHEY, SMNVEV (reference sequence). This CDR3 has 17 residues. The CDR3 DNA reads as TGTGCCAGCAGTTTATCGCGGCGACAGGGGACAAAAAACATTCAGTACTTC. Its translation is CASSLSRRQGTKNIQYF.

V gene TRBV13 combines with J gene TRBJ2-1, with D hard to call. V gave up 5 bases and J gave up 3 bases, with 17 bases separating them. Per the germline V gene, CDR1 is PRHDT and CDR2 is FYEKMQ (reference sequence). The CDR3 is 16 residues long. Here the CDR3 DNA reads TGTGCCAGCAGCCAAGGGTTCGGACCGAACTACAATGAGCAGTTCTTC. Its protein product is CASSQGFGPNYNEQFF.

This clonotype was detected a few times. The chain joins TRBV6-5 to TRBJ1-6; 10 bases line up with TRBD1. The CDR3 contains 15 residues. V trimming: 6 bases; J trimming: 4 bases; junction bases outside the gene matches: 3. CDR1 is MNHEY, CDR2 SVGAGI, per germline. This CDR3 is CASSDRGPYNSPLHF. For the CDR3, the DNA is TGTGCCAGCAGCGACAGGGGGCCGTATAATTCACCCCTCCACTTT.

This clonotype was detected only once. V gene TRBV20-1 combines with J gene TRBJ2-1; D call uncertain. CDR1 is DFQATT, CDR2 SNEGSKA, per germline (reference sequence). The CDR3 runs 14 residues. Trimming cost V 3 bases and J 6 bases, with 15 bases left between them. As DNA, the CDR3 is TGCAGTGCTAGGGGGTCTAGGAGCCCCAATGAGCAGTTCTTC. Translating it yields CSARGSRSPNEQFF.